Following are 19 T cell receptor beta chains from one sample sequenced in a study of cytomegalovirus exposure and HLA in healthy donors. Clones were sequenced by immunoSEQ multiplex PCR, and TCRdb holds only the in-frame ones, with some missing. Found here are about 160,000 clones, 85% to 90% of them singletons; the top ten hold roughly 4.2%. Sequencing input: PBMCs. Source of these receptors: a man between 18 and 29 years old in good health and CMV-seropositive.

The V call is TRBV6-5, the J call TRBJ1-2; 9 positions agree with TRBD1. CDR3 size: 16 residues. Unmatched junction bases numbered 8, after V lost 2 bases and J lost 4 bases. Germline lookup yields CDR1 MNHEY and CDR2 SVGAGI. The DNA of the CDR3 is TGTGCCAGCAGTTACAGTGTACAGGGGGCTTTCTATGGCTACACCTTC. Translation gives CASSYSVQGAFYGYTF.

This clone has only one observation. V usage is TRBV5-1 and J usage is TRBJ2-5, with D possibly matching TRBD1 (6 bases). The V and J ends lost 1 base and 5 bases respectively, with 21 bases between them. The CDR3 covers 17 residues. The germline V gene encodes CDR1 SGHRS and CDR2 YFSETQ. The CDR3: CASSLWGDTGTGETQYF. In nucleotides, the CDR3 is TGCGCCAGCAGCTTGTGGGGTGATACAGGGACCGGGGAGACCCAGTACTTC.

This sequence joins TRBV6-5 and TRBJ2-1; tentative D call: TRBD1 (6 bases). V lost 5 bases and J 5 bases, leaving 10 bases between the germline ends. The germline gives CDR1 MNHEY, CDR2 SVGAGI. There are 13 residues in the CDR3. The DNA of the CDR3 is TGTGCCAGCAGTCAGGGGTCCAACAATGAGCAGTTCTTC. It specifies CASSQGSNNEQFF.

CDR3 DNA: TGCGCCAGCAGCTTGGGCCCTATCGACAGGCGAAACACAGATACGCAGTATTTT. Its protein is CASSLGPIDRRNTDTQYF. This chain connects TRBV5-1 to TRBJ2-3; perhaps TRBD1 as D (6 bases). Trimming removed 0 bases from V and 2 bases from J, with 19 bases in between. Germline CDR1 and CDR2: SGHRS and YFSETQ. The CDR3 length is 18 residues.

This sequence joins TRBV6-1 and TRBJ2-1, with a tentative D call TRBD2 (7 bases). There are 15 residues in the CDR3. Germline lookup yields CDR1 MNHNS and CDR2 SASEGT. V lost 3 bases and J 5 bases, leaving 14 bases between the germline ends. The chain's CDR3 is CASSEGGAQHNEQFF. CDR3 bases: TGTGCCAGCAGTGAGGGGGGGGCGCAACACAATGAGCAGTTCTTC.

The V gene is TRBV18, the J gene TRBJ2-5, with a possible D match to TRBD1 (6 bases). The germline V gene encodes CDR1 KGHSH and CDR2 LQKENI. Trimming removed 6 bases at V and 9 bases at J, with 14 bases between. This CDR3 region has 12 residues. For the CDR3, the DNA is TGTGCCAGCTCCCGACAGACAGGTTCCCAGTACTTC. Its protein is CASSRQTGSQYF.

The J gene is TRBJ2-5, the V gene TRBV7-2; 7 bases agree with TRBD2. Germline CDR1 reads SGHTA; CDR2 reads FQGNSA. CDR3 length equals 12 residues. With V trimmed by 1 base and J by 7 bases, 0 bases remained unmatched. DNA of the CDR3: TGTGCCAGCAGCTTAGGGGGGGGGACCCAGTACTTC. Translation gives CASSLGGGTQYF.

The chain carries TRBV18 and TRBJ2-6, with D unresolved. V was cut by 3 bases and J by 0 bases, with 3 bases left in between. This CDR3 is built from 14 residues. Germline lookup yields CDR1 KGHSH and CDR2 LQKENI. The CDR3, as DNA: TGTGCCAGCTCACCCGTCTCTGGGGCCAACGTCCTGACTTTC. Its translation is CASSPVSGANVLTF.

The V and J genes are TRBV28 and TRBJ2-5; perhaps TRBD1 as D (5 bases). The length of the CDR3 is 17 residues. Trimming pared 2 bases from V and 2 bases from J, leaving 18 bases between. Germline V CDR1 and CDR2: MDHEN, SYDVKM. The CDR3 is CASSLRTGRPRQETQYF. The CDR3 nucleotides are TGTGCCAGCAGTTTACGAACAGGTAGACCGCGGCAAGAGACCCAGTACTTC.

This chain's CDR3 is CASSEGGGRGNTGELFF. For the CDR3, the DNA is TGTGCCAGCAGTGAAGGGGGAGGCCGCGGGAACACCGGGGAGCTGTTTTTT. The rearrangement uses TRBV2 and TRBJ2-2; weak D call: TRBD2 (6 bases). The V end lost 1 base, the J end lost 1 base, and 13 bases lay between the germline ends. This CDR3 comprises 17 residues. Germline V gene sequence: CDR1 SNHLY, CDR2 FYNNEI.

The genes are TRBV29-1 and TRBJ2-7, with D possibly matching TRBD1 (5 bases). V gave up 4 bases and J gave up 2 bases, with 12 bases separating them. Per germline, CDR1 SQVTM and CDR2 ANQGSEA. The CDR3 spans 13 residues. CDR3 nucleotide sequence: TGCAGCGTTGCAGGGTCTTATCCCTACGAGCAGTACTTC. This encodes CSVAGSYPYEQYF.

This chain connects TRBV9 to TRBJ2-1, with 13 nucleotides matching TRBD2. CDR1 is SGDLS, CDR2 YYNGEE, per germline. After removal of 3 bases from V and 9 bases from J, the junction contained 6 bases not matched to a gene. The CDR3 runs 15 residues. This CDR3 is CASSAGTSGTGEQFF. The DNA of the CDR3 is TGTGCCAGCAGCGCCGGGACTAGCGGGACGGGTGAGCAGTTCTTC. Complete variable domain (other parts from reference TRBV9 and TRBJ2-1): DSGVTQTPKHLITATGQRVTLRCSPRSGDLSVYWYQQSLDQGLQFLIQYYNGEERAKGNILERFSAQQFPDLHSELNLSSLELGDSALYFCASSAGTSGTGEQFFGPGTRLTVL.

The genes are TRBV11-2 and TRBJ2-7; 8 bases match TRBD1. The CDR3 consists of 17 residues. V trimming: 5 bases; J trimming: 4 bases; junction bases outside the gene matches: 16. Per the germline V gene, CDR1 is SGHAT and CDR2 is FQNNGV. The CDR3 loop reads CASSHTKPGQGKYEQYF. Here the CDR3 DNA reads TGTGCCAGCAGCCACACGAAGCCCGGACAGGGCAAGTACGAGCAGTACTTC.

This clone was detected only once. CDR3 sequence: CASSLGGSYEQYF. Here the CDR3 DNA reads TGTGCCAGCAGTTTGGGGGGCTCCTACGAGCAGTACTTC. This sequence joins TRBV27 and TRBJ2-7; D may be TRBD2 (6 bases). From germline, CDR1 is MNHEY and CDR2 SMNVEV (reference sequence). V was pared by 3 bases and J by 0 bases, with 6 bases between. The CDR3 runs 13 residues.

The rearrangement uses TRBV2 and TRBJ1-3; D is unclear. V was clipped by 6 bases and J by 1 base, with 10 bases between them. Germline V gene lookup returns CDR1 SNHLY and CDR2 FYNNEI. This CDR3 has 14 amino acids. The CDR3 DNA reads TGTGCCAGCAGAGGCGGTTGGTCTGGAAACACCATATATTTT. Residues: CASRGGWSGNTIYF.

The chain recombines TRBV4-1 with TRBJ2-7; TRBD1 aligns across 7 bases. This CDR3 is 15 amino acids long. Per the germline V gene, CDR1 is MGHRA and CDR2 is YSYEKL. V dropped 2 bases and J dropped 3; count of bases not matched to a gene: 7. Here the CDR3 DNA reads TGCGCCAGCAGCCAACCGGGACAGAGGTACTACGAGCAGTACTTC. As protein: CASSQPGQRYYEQYF.

The V and J genes are TRBV7-8 and TRBJ2-1; TRBD2 agrees at 10 bases. The V segment lost 5 bases and the J segment 3 bases; nucleotides outside the gene matches: 4. The length of the CDR3 is 15 residues. Per the germline V gene, CDR1 is SGHVS and CDR2 is FQNEAQ. CDR3 region: CASSLGLADYNEQFF. The CDR3 DNA sequence: TGTGCCAGCAGCCTCGGACTAGCGGACTACAATGAGCAGTTCTTC.

The chain uses TRBV27 and TRBJ2-3; D perhaps matches TRBD1 (6 bases). Germline V lookup: CDR1 MNHEY, CDR2 SMNVEV (reference sequence). V was cut by 4 bases and J by 0 bases, with 8 bases left in between. This CDR3 region has 14 residues. As DNA, the CDR3 is TGTGCCAGCAGTTGGACAGTGAGCACAGATACGCAGTATTTT. Its translation: CASSWTVSTDTQYF.

The DNA for the CDR3 is TGTGCCAGCACTCTCAGACAGGGAATCCGTGAAAAACTGTTTTTT. Its protein is CASTLRQGIREKLFF. V gene TRBV2 combines with J gene TRBJ1-4; 7 bases match TRBD1. The V and J ends lost 7 bases and 7 bases, in that order; junction bases with no gene match: 12. The CDR3 covers 15 residues. Germline-derived CDR1 and CDR2 are SNHLY and FYNNEI. The full variable domain, in which reference TRBV2 and TRBJ1-4 provide the parts outside the CDR3, is EPEVTQTPSHQVTQMGQEVILRCVPISNHLYFYWYRQILGQKVEFLVSFYNNEISEKSEIFDDQFSVERPDGSNFTLKIRSTKLEDSAMYFCASTLRQGIREKLFFGSGTQLSVL.